Below are 9 T cell receptor beta chains sequenced from a single sample in a study of beta chain features in type 1 diabetes. The study reverse transcribed the entire isolated RNA, so it sequenced expressed TCRB transcripts. The assay was immunoSEQ multiplex PCR, and TCRdb's table has in-frame clones only and misses some. The table records about 220,000 clones, approximately 10% of them present only once. Sequencing was carried out using central memory CD4+ T cells from blood. Receptors originate from a man between 18 and 35 years old in good health.

In the case of this clone: A much larger clone is a single base away; this may be a read error. The chain employs TRBV7-2 and TRBJ1-1, with D hard to call. Germline V gives CDR1 SGHTA, CDR2 FQGNSA. This CDR3 has 13 amino acids. The V gene lost 1 base and the J gene lost 1 base, with 4 bases spanning the gap. CDR3 sequence (DNA): TGTGCCAGCAGCTTAGACCAGAACACTGAAGCTTTCTTT. This encodes CASSLDQNTEAFF.

There are a few counts of this clone. This chain links TRBV5-1 with TRBJ2-5, with TRBD2 matching over 7 bases. Trimming cost V 6 bases and J 1 base; bases outside gene matches: 12. Germline values: CDR1 SGHRS, CDR2 YFSETQ. The CDR3 is 16 residues long. The CDR3, as DNA: TGCGCCAGCATGATACCGGAGGGAGGGACCCAAGAGACCCAGTACTTC. Amino acids: CASMIPEGGTQETQYF. Drawing the rest from reference TRBV5-1 and TRBJ2-5, the complete variable domain is KAGVTQTPRYLIKTRGQQVTLSCSPISGHRSVSWYQQTPGQGLQFLFEYFSETQRNKGNFPGRFSGRQFSNSRSEMNVSTLELGDSALYLCASMIPEGGTQETQYFGPGTRLLVL.

The chain couples TRBV19 to TRBJ2-1, with D maybe TRBD2 (6 bases). Germline CDR1 LNHDA, CDR2 SQIVND (reference sequence). V was cut by 4 bases and J by 5 bases, with 12 bases left in between. The CDR3 consists of 14 residues. The CDR3 DNA reads as TGTGCCAGTAGTAGACTCCGGGGGAACAATGAGCAGTTCTTC. Protein sequence: CASSRLRGNNEQFF.

This clone occurred a few times. The chain is built from TRBV7-2 and TRBJ2-7; D not certain. Germline values: CDR1 SGHTA, CDR2 FQGNSA. Trimming pared 1 base from V and 2 bases from J, leaving 6 bases between. The CDR3 length is 13 residues. Here the CDR3 DNA reads TGTGCCAGCAGCTTAGGTTACGCCTACGAGCAGTACTTC. Its translation: CASSLGYAYEQYF.

The J gene is TRBJ2-7, the V gene TRBV30; 11 bases are a match to TRBD1. This CDR3 spans 16 amino acids. V lost 3 bases to trimming and J lost 0 bases; unmatched junction nucleotides: 7. In germline, CDR1 is GTSNPN, CDR2 SVGIG (reference sequence). CDR3: CAWSPRDRGFSYEQYF. The DNA for the CDR3 is TGTGCCTGGAGCCCTCGGGACAGGGGGTTCTCCTACGAGCAGTACTTC.

This clone came up a few times. This chain joins TRBV5-1 and TRBJ1-2; perhaps TRBD1 as D (5 bases). V shed 0 bases and J shed 0 bases, with 9 bases lying between them. CDR1 SGHRS and CDR2 YFSETQ come from the germline V gene. This CDR3 is 15 amino acids long. CDR3 in amino acids: CASSLDGTSNYGYTF. In DNA, the CDR3 is TGCGCCAGCAGCTTGGATGGGACCTCTAACTATGGCTACACCTTC.

This clone was counted at least ten times. The chain employs TRBV28 and TRBJ1-3; D ambiguous. The CDR3 is 12 amino acids. Trimming cost V 9 bases and J 3 bases, with 9 bases left between them. Germline V gene sequence: CDR1 MDHEN, CDR2 SYDVKM. The CDR3 loop reads CASSTIGNTIYF. In DNA form, the CDR3 reads TGTGCCAGTTCGACCATTGGAAACACCATATATTTT.

The chain combines TRBV7-2 with TRBJ2-2; 7 bases fit TRBD2. The CDR3 has 15 residues. V was clipped by 2 bases and J by 5 bases; unmatched bases: 5. Germline V lookup: CDR1 SGHTA, CDR2 FQGNSA. The CDR3 DNA sequence: TGTGCCAGCAGCTTACTCCTAGCGGTGACCGGGGAGCTGTTTTTT. This codes for CASSLLLAVTGELFF.

CDR3 residues: CASSLVGGHTKETQYF. The CDR3 DNA follows: TGTGCCAGCAGCTTAGTAGGGGGGCATACTAAAGAGACCCAGTACTTC. This chain uses TRBV7-6 with TRBJ2-5; the D gene could be TRBD1 or TRBD2 (6 bases each). V was pared by 1 base and J by 3 bases, with 15 bases between. Germline V gives CDR1 SGHVS, CDR2 FNYEAQ. This CDR3 has 16 residues. Drawing the rest from reference TRBV7-6 and TRBJ2-5, the complete variable domain is GAGVSQSPRYKVTKRGQDVALRCDPISGHVSLYWYRQALGQGPEFLTYFNYEAQQDKSGLPNDRFSAERPEGSISTLTIQRTEQRDSAMYRCASSLVGGHTKETQYFGPGTRLLVL.